This note documents a single T cell receptor beta chain sequence. Its antigen remains unknown. At one end, the junction sequence differs from germline, possibly due to a read error. This specimen comes from a study of beta chain features in type 1 diabetes. The wider study: Across the samples, about 110,000,000 sorted cells were examined in total. Study-wide results and caveats: Any role of HLA type in TCRB rearrangement remained unresolved here. Type 1 diabetes patients had moderately but significantly shorter TCRB CDR3s in all four CD4+ subsets.

A CD45RO/CCR7/CD25/CD127/CD95/CD27 panel sorted naive, central memory, regulatory and stem cell-like memory CD4+ cells. The germline CDR1 and CDR2 sequences are SNHLY and FYNNEI. This CDR3 has 17 amino acids. Expressed TCRB transcripts were sequenced after all isolated RNA was converted to cDNA. This table comes from immunoSEQ multiplex PCR, and its TCRdb copy is limited to in-frame clones, with some not included. Of tens of thousands of clones in the sample, about 72% were seen once. The chain links TRBV2 to TRBJ2-6; a possible D gene is TRBD1 (7 bases). Sequenced input: Tregs from blood. This clonotype was sampled from a woman in her forties in good health. The CDR3 DNA sequence: TGTGCCAGCAGTGCTAGTGGAAGGAGGGCAGGGGGCAACGTCCTGACTTTC. Its protein is CASSASGRRAGGNVLTF.